The clone carrying this T cell receptor (beta chain) was detected only a few times. Its antigen is currently unknown. This record belongs to a study of T cell repertoires in cytomegalovirus infection. Study background: TCR beta signatures that were public indicated CMV infection and matching HLA type.

TCRdb redid the calling of the reads with MiXCR, one entry per CDR3 protein. This sample carries 350,000 to 500,000 distinct CDR3 sequences, approximately 31% of them seen once, and the ten largest clones take around 15%. Study-wide points: Within the response measured ex vivo, HLA-C-restricted CMV-specific TCR beta clonotypes were dominant.

V was pared by 6 bases and J by 6 bases, with 11 bases between. This CDR3 comprises 11 residues. Germline values: CDR1 DFQATT, CDR2 SNEGSKA (reference sequence). The chain couples TRBV20-1 to TRBJ1-1; D is possibly TRBD1 (6 bases). Sequencing input: PBMCs. This sequence originates from a human donor in good health (CMV status not recorded). Some clones in this sample may be carry-over from other donors' samples. The CDR3 loop reads CSAPTGPEAFF. CDR3 in DNA: TGCAGTGCCCCGACAGGTCCTGAAGCTTTCTTT.